The source of this T cell receptor beta chain is a study of blood T cell repertoires in COVID-19. Background on the study: The study drew acute and convalescent COVID-19 samples from the United States, Italy and Spain. The analysed material was cDNA or gDNA that came from T cells, B-cell-depleted T cells, or PBMCs.

Individuals aged 18 to 89 years were recruited from about two dozen US areas. Contact with a PCR-confirmed or clinician-diagnosed COVID-19 case occurred within 2 weeks of entry. Clones were sequenced by immunoSEQ multiplex PCR, and TCRdb holds only the in-frame ones, with some missing. Here the sample spans roughly 270,000 clones, around 80% being singletons. The V end lost 1 base, the J end lost 5 bases, and 8 bases lay between the germline ends. Germline lookup yields CDR1 SGHNT and CDR2 YENEEA. This CDR3 is built from 13 residues. Sequencing input: PBMCs or T cells enriched from blood (not recorded which). This chain links TRBV11-3 with TRBJ2-5; D unclear. The source of this sequence is a man aged 40-49 years who had been exposed to COVID-19. The CDR3 here is CASSLAIAETQYF. DNA of the CDR3: TGTGCCAGCAGCTTAGCGATTGCGGAGACCCAGTACTTC.